The 17 T cell receptor beta chains below all came from one sample that was sequenced in a study of T cells expressing NK-cell markers (dated by TCRdb to about 2020). The library was made by 5' RACE. Data came from an Illumina HiSeq 2000. TCRdb reanalyzed the reads, keeping one entry per CDR3 protein sequence and omitting DNA. This sample's records show 400,000 or so distinct CDR3 sequences. Roughly 10% of the sample goes to the ten largest clones. Sequencing used blood T cells: a sorted CD56 or NKG2C T cell subset, CD4+ or CD8+ T cells, or bulk PBMC T cells (not recorded which). The receptors derive from a woman in her forties or fifties in good health. Donor details come from another sample of the same person, matched by shared clones.

The chain uses TRBV5-1 and TRBJ2-5; TCRdb reports TRBD2, a call that lacks DNA to check it against. Germline assignment: CDR1 SGHRS and CDR2 YFSETQ. The CDR3 is 16 residues long. CDR3 sequence: CASSVGGAVGQETQYF.

This chain's CDR3 is CAWRDPLLAGPHEQFF. This chain uses TRBV30 with TRBJ2-1; the TCRdb D gene call, TRBD2, has no DNA to confirm it. CDR3 length: 16 amino acids. Germline V gene sequence: CDR1 GTSNPN, CDR2 SVGIG (reference sequence).

V and J are TRBV10-3 and TRBJ2-3; TCRdb's D gene call, TRBD1, goes unchecked for lack of DNA. This CDR3 contains 16 residues. CDR1 is ENHRY and CDR2 is SYGVKD in the germline V gene. The CDR3 region is CAISSDYGQSTDTQYF.

This sequence joins TRBV5-1 and TRBJ2-3. The CDR3 sequence is 14 residues long. CDR1 and CDR2 from the germline V gene are SGHRS and YFSETQ. The CDR3 sequence: CASSLVGRRDTQYF.

The V gene is TRBV7-2, the J gene TRBJ2-1; TCRdb reports TRBD2, a call that lacks DNA to check it against. CDR3 length: 14 amino acids. The germline CDR1 and CDR2 sequences are SGHTA and FQGNSA. This chain's CDR3 is CASSRRDFLNWQFF.

The rearrangement uses TRBV20-1 and TRBJ2-7; TCRdb's D call of TRBD2 is untestable without DNA. The germline V gene encodes CDR1 DFQATT and CDR2 SNEGSKA (reference sequence). This CDR3 is 14 amino acids long. This CDR3 is CSAGETSGTHEQYF.

V is TRBV7-2 and J is TRBJ2-1; TCRdb's D call, TRBD2, is unchecked because there is no DNA. Germline CDR1 is SGHTA and CDR2 is FQGNSA. The CDR3 is made up of 17 amino acids. The chain's CDR3 is CASSLVALAGANNEQFF.

The chain has TRBV19 and TRBJ2-1. Germline lookup yields CDR1 LNHDA and CDR2 SQIVND (reference sequence). The CDR3 loop spans 15 amino acids. This chain's CDR3 is CASRDRPERYNEQFF. The whole variable domain, remainder taken from reference TRBV19 and TRBJ2-1, is DGGITQSPKYLFRKEGQNVTLSCEQNLNHDAMYWYRQDPGQGLRLIYYSQIVNDFQKGDIAEGYSVSREKKESFPLTVTSAQKNPTAFYLCASRDRPERYNEQFFGPGTRLTVL.

The V call is TRBV24-1, the J call TRBJ2-3; TCRdb lists TRBD1, though no DNA is available to test this call. Germline CDR1 reads KGHDR; CDR2 reads SFDVKD. The CDR3 is made up of 16 amino acids. CDR3 sequence: CATSDFGWDGTDTQYF.

The chain employs TRBV7-9 and TRBJ2-5; TCRdb's D gene call, TRBD2, goes unchecked for lack of DNA. Germline V lookup: CDR1 SEHNR, CDR2 FQNEAQ (reference sequence). The CDR3 contains 15 residues. The CDR3 is CASSPIAGAEETQYF.

CDR3 in amino acids: CASNPLGVPHSGANVLTF. The rearrangement uses TRBV12-3 or TRBV12-4 and TRBJ2-6; absent DNA, TCRdb's TRBD1 call cannot be checked. This CDR3 has 18 residues.

This rearrangement joins TRBV12-3 or TRBV12-4 to TRBJ2-2. This CDR3 spans 14 amino acids. CDR3 amino acids: CASSFGPYTGELFF.

The rearrangement uses TRBV5-5 and TRBJ2-2; TCRdb outputs TRBD2, but without DNA this stays unchecked. CDR1 and CDR2 from the germline V gene are SGHKS and YYEKEE (reference sequence). The CDR3 extends over 16 amino acids. The CDR3: CASSGPGLADTGELFF.

V is TRBV12-3 or TRBV12-4 and J is TRBJ2-6. This CDR3 is built from 12 residues. The CDR3 protein is CAGATGANVLTF.

The gene calls are TRBV5-6 and TRBJ2-1; TCRdb names TRBD2, which stays unverified in the absence of DNA. The CDR3 has 19 amino acids. Germline V gene lookup returns CDR1 SGHDT and CDR2 YYEEEE. CDR3 loop: CASSFPGLAGGNRYNEQFF.

The chain couples TRBV7-8 to TRBJ2-7. The CDR3 loop spans 14 amino acids. Germline V gene lookup returns CDR1 SGHVS and CDR2 FQNEAQ. CDR3 sequence: CASSLIGRDYEQYF. The full variable domain, rest sourced from reference TRBV7-8 and TRBJ2-7, is GAGVSQSPRYKVAKRGQDVALRCDPISGHVSLFWYQQALGQGPEFLTYFQNEAQLDKSGLPSDRFFAERPEGSVSTLKIQRTQQEDSAVYLCASSLIGRDYEQYFGPGTRLTVT.

This rearrangement joins TRBV29-1 to TRBJ1-1. CDR1 is SQVTM, CDR2 ANQGSEA, per germline. The CDR3 has 14 residues. This CDR3 is CSVGMVVGNTEAFF.